Listed below are T cell receptor beta chains from one sample, sequenced in a study of cytomegalovirus exposure and HLA in healthy donors. Method: immunoSEQ multiplex PCR; TCRdb's copy keeps in-frame clones and lacks some. The sample has about 260,000 clones, just under 85% seen once. Sequenced input: PBMCs. The origin of the receptors is a middle-aged woman in good health and CMV-seropositive. CDR3s leave out the opening cysteine and the closing phenylalanine or tryptophan.

v_call: TRBV7-9; cdr3_aa: ASSLSSLGANVLT
v_call: TRBV6-5; cdr3_aa: ASTAGVPYEQY
v_call: TRBV9; cdr3_aa: ASSPRQGATDTQY
v_call: TRBV9; cdr3_aa: ASSVEPLAEGGSYNEQF
v_call: TRBV7-3; cdr3_aa: ASSLVRRGAHNEQF
v_call: TRBV28; cdr3_aa: ASSSHRGQTDTQY
v_call: TRBV18; cdr3_aa: ASSPIGTGAMNTEAF
v_call: TRBV5-5; cdr3_aa: ASSLTSGTSLYEQF
v_call: TRBV4-2; cdr3_aa: ASSQGTGGNTEAF
v_call: TRBV7-9; cdr3_aa: ASSPGQTLMNTEAF
v_call: TRBV4-1; cdr3_aa: ASTPREGGQVNEKLF
v_call: TRBV6-5; cdr3_aa: ASRGGTGNNYGYT
v_call: TRBV27; cdr3_aa: ASSSRTQVSYNEQF
v_call: TRBV5-1; cdr3_aa: ASSGGTSRNNEQF
v_call: TRBV7-9; cdr3_aa: ASSLGDRVETQY
v_call: TRBV7-9; cdr3_aa: ASSFLSSGQSNEKLF
v_call: TRBV6-6; cdr3_aa: ASSGTETGELF
v_call: TRBV19; cdr3_aa: ASSIWRNPTEAF
v_call: TRBV10-2; cdr3_aa: ASTSAGANGLT
v_call: TRBV14; cdr3_aa: ASSQAGLYLNTEAF